This T cell receptor (beta chain) is from a study of blood T cell repertoires in COVID-19. About the research overall: PBMCs, B-cell-depleted T cells, or T cells provided the cDNA or gDNA that made up the material.

V was shortened by 4 bases and J by 3 bases, with 11 bases between the two germline ends. The CDR3 has 13 residues. Per germline, CDR1 SGHDT and CDR2 YYEEEE. Libraries were prepared by immunoSEQ multiplex PCR; TCRdb keeps only in-frame clonotypes and omits some of them. The data show 270,000 or so clones, around 87% seen once. Sequencing was performed on peripheral blood. The rearrangement joins TRBV5-6 to TRBJ2-7; D is unresolved. The sequence was collected from a woman in her sixties with COVID-19, enrolled during active disease. CDR3 in DNA: TGTGCCAGCAGCCCCGGGTCAAACTACGAGCAGTACTTC. This sequence encodes CASSPGSNYEQYF.